Listed below are T cell receptor beta chains from one sample, sequenced in a study of OX40 agonist ivuxolimab in advanced cancers. Here immunoSEQ multiplex PCR was the method, and the copy in TCRdb shows in-frame clones only, minus some. The sample has under 60,000 clones; 85% to 90% are singletons. The specimen comprised CD4+ or CD8+ T cells sorted from blood, sampled in a trial of the OX40 agonist ivuxolimab. The receptors were sampled from an adult with an advanced solid tumor such as melanoma, head and neck, liver or kidney cancer. Each CDR3 is given with its conserved first and last residue. D genes are given only for firm matches. Clone size appears in some rows only: once, few, many, or a class for an expanded clone.

V gene,J gene,D gene,clone size,CDR3 DNA,CDR3 protein
TRBV4-1,TRBJ2-2,TRBD2,-,TGCGCCAGCAGCCGCAGGACTAGCGGGGACACGAACACCGGGGAGCTGTTTTTT,CASSRRTSGDTNTGELFF
TRBV13,TRBJ2-6,-,-,TGTGCCAGCAGCTCCCGGGACACCTTCTCTGGGGCCAACGTCCTGACTTTC,CASSSRDTFSGANVLTF
TRBV4-1,TRBJ1-6,TRBD1,-,TGCGCCAGCGCCCGGGGACAGGGAATATCCAATTCACCCCTCCACTTT,CASARGQGISNSPLHF
TRBV18,TRBJ1-3,-,-,TGTGCCAGCTCACCACCATCCGACCCGGGCGGAAACACCATATATTTT,CASSPPSDPGGNTIYF
TRBV19,TRBJ1-2,-,-,TGTGCCAGTAGTACCCCCGGATCCAACTATGGCTACACCTTC,CASSTPGSNYGYTF
TRBV6-1,TRBJ1-5,TRBD1,-,TGTGCCACCCAGGGGGTTCTAAGCAATCAGCCCCAGCATTTT,CATQGVLSNQPQHF
TRBV5-6,TRBJ1-3,TRBD1,-,TGTGCCAGCAGCTTGGCACCGGCAGGGGGGATTCTCTCTGGAAACACCATATATTTT,CASSLAPAGGILSGNTIYF
TRBV5-4,TRBJ2-5,TRBD2,-,TGTGCCAGCAGCCCAGCGGGACTAGCGGCCACCAGAGAGACCCAGTACTTC,CASSPAGLAATRETQYF
TRBV20-1,TRBJ1-2,-,-,TGCAGTGCTAGAGATGTGGCCTTC,CSARDVAF
TRBV15,TRBJ2-1,-,-,TGTGCCACCAGCCCCCTTAGGGGGATCTACAATGAGCAGTTCTTC,CATSPLRGIYNEQFF
TRBV28,TRBJ1-3,-,-,TGTGCCAGCAGTTCTACAGGGACTACTGGAAACACCATATATTTT,CASSSTGTTGNTIYF
TRBV4-1,TRBJ1-4,TRBD1,-,TGCGCCAGCAGCGAACTGGGACAGGGGAATGAAAAACTGTTTTTT,CASSELGQGNEKLFF
TRBV27,TRBJ2-5,-,-,TGTGCCAGCAGTTTATCGACAGGATCGTACCAAGAGACCCAGTACTTC,CASSLSTGSYQETQYF
TRBV2,TRBJ2-7,-,-,TGTGCCAGCAGTGAGGACAGATTCCTACGAGGGCAGTACTTC,CASSEDRFLRGQYF
TRBV28,TRBJ1-3,-,few,TGTGCCAGCAGTTTATGGAGGGGGTCTGGAAACACCATATATTTT,CASSLWRGSGNTIYF
TRBV27,TRBJ1-2,-,-,TGTGCCAGCAGTTTAATTAAGGTAGGCTACACCTTC,CASSLIKVGYTF
TRBV9,TRBJ2-3,TRBD1,-,TGTGCCAGCAGCGCAAGGGACAGGGGGACAGATACGCAGTATTTT,CASSARDRGTDTQYF
TRBV18,TRBJ2-1,TRBD2,-,TGTGCCAGCTCACCACGCATTACTAGCGGGGGATACAATGAGCAGTTCTTC,CASSPRITSGGYNEQFF